Listed here are 10 T cell receptor beta chains from one sample, sequenced in a study of CD8+CD57+ T cells in acquired aplastic anemia. In patients chosen for sequencing, flow cytometry had shown CD8+CD57+ cell expansion. The use of genomic DNA as template underpinned the TCR beta VDJ and CDR3 profiling. TCRdb independently ran MiXCR on the reads; one entry per CDR3 protein. The sample has more than 70,000 distinct CDR3 sequences, around 70% seen once. Sequencing was carried out using sorted CD4+, CD8+, or CD8+CD57+ T cells (not recorded which) from PBMCs. All receptors come from a human donor with aplastic anemia.

The chain employs TRBV10-3 and TRBJ2-3, with D possibly being TRBD1 or TRBD2 (5 bases each). The CDR3 loop spans 12 amino acids. Germline V gives CDR1 ENHRY, CDR2 SYGVKD. V lost 10 bases and J lost 2, with 10 bases in between. In nucleotides, the CDR3 is TGTGCCACCAGAGGGGACACAGATACGCAGTATTTT. Residues: CATRGDTDTQYF.

Ten or more counts support this clonotype. This rearrangement joins TRBV7-2 to TRBJ2-7, with 10 bases identical to TRBD2. The length of the CDR3 is 13 residues. The V gene end was trimmed by 4 bases and the J gene end by 4 bases; junction bases not matched to a gene: 1. Germline CDR1 and CDR2: SGHTA and FQGNSA. CDR3 coding DNA: TGTGCCAGCAGCTCAGCGGGGGGGTACGAGCAGTACTTC. Its translation is CASSSAGGYEQYF.

This rearrangement joins TRBV29-1 to TRBJ1-5, with D possibly TRBD1 on 5 matching bases. The CDR3 totals 15 residues. Germline CDR1 and CDR2: SQVTM and ANQGSEA. The ends were cut back, 3 bases at V and 0 bases at J, with 12 bases in the middle. CDR3 bases: TGCAGCGTTGAGTTGGCAGGGTATAGCAATCAGCCCCAGCATTTT. This translates into CSVELAGYSNQPQHF.

This clonotype was seen repeatedly, ten times or more. The chain combines TRBV20-1 with TRBJ2-7; 7 positions agree with TRBD2. CDR1 is DFQATT, CDR2 SNEGSKA, per germline (reference sequence). The CDR3 consists of 16 residues. V lost 0 bases and J lost 6; bases outside the gene matches: 14. The CDR3 coding sequence is TGCAGTGCTAGAGATGCTCGGGCGGGAGAAGCTCTCGAGCAGTACTTC. Protein product: CSARDARAGEALEQYF.

The rearrangement joins TRBV20-1 to TRBJ2-7; 10 bases align to TRBD1. Trimming cost V 5 bases and J 5 bases; bases outside gene matches: 3. The CDR3 runs to 12 residues. Germline V lookup: CDR1 DFQATT, CDR2 SNEGSKA (reference sequence). CDR3: CSAQDRGDEQYF. CDR3 sequence (DNA): TGCAGTGCTCAGGACAGGGGGGACGAGCAGTACTTC.

This clonotype was detected only a few times. This rearrangement joins TRBV10-3 to TRBJ2-7; D may be TRBD1 or TRBD2 (5 bases each). CDR1 is ENHRY and CDR2 is SYGVKD in the germline V gene. The CDR3 has 16 residues. The ends were cut back, 3 bases at V and 2 bases at J, with 17 bases in the middle. CDR3 in DNA: TGTGCCATCAGTGATCTTCTCGGGACGGCCACCTACGAGCAGTACTTC. Protein sequence: CAISDLLGTATYEQYF.

The chain uses TRBV2 and TRBJ1-1, with 8 bases identical to TRBD1. Germline V gene sequence: CDR1 SNHLY, CDR2 FYNNEI. The V and J ends lost 6 bases and 4 bases, in that order; junction bases with no gene match: 7. The length of the CDR3 is 14 residues. The CDR3 loop reads CASRRGQDVTEAFF. As DNA, the CDR3 is TGTGCCAGCAGGAGGGGACAGGATGTCACTGAAGCTTTCTTT. The variable domain in full, completed from reference TRBV2 and TRBJ1-1, reads EPEVTQTPSHQVTQMGQEVILRCVPISNHLYFYWYRQILGQKVEFLVSFYNNEISEKSEIFDDQFSVERPDGSNFTLKIRSTKLEDSAMYFCASRRGQDVTEAFFGQGTRLTVV.

This clonotype was counted a single time. The genes are TRBV7-2 and TRBJ2-1; unclear D gene. Trimming removed 5 bases at V and 7 bases at J, with 12 bases between. CDR1 and CDR2 (germline): SGHTA, FQGNSA. The CDR3 extends over 13 amino acids. CDR3 sequence (DNA): TGTGCCAGCAGCCGCACTGGTGGGAATGAGCAGTTCTTC. It translates to CASSRTGGNEQFF. The whole variable domain, remainder taken from reference TRBV7-2 and TRBJ2-1, is GAGVSQSPSNKVTEKGKDVELRCDPISGHTALYWYRQSLGQGLEFLIYFQGNSAPDKSGLPSDRFSAERTGGSVSTLTIQRTQQEDSAVYLCASSRTGGNEQFFGPGTRLTVL.

This clonotype showed up just a few times. This chain uses TRBV24-1 with TRBJ2-7; 10 bases align to TRBD1. Per the germline V gene, CDR1 is KGHDR and CDR2 is SFDVKD. V shed 5 bases and J 4 bases; nucleotides not matched to a gene: 4. This CDR3 spans 14 amino acids. CDR3 sequence: CATSAGQGDYEQYF. In DNA, the CDR3 is TGTGCCACCAGTGCAGGACAGGGGGATTACGAGCAGTACTTC.

V and J are TRBV24-1 and TRBJ2-6; TRBD2 is a possible D gene (6 bases). The germline V gene has CDR1 KGHDR and CDR2 SFDVKD. There are 17 residues in the CDR3. Trimming took 2 bases from V and 0 from J, leaving 10 bases between them. For the CDR3, the DNA is TGTGCCACCAGTGATTCGGCAGCGGGCTCTGGGGCCAACGTCCTGACTTTC. This sequence encodes CATSDSAAGSGANVLTF.